The 22 T cell receptor beta chains in this list originate from one sample, sequenced in a study of shared clonotypes between healthy human individuals (dated by TCRdb to the early 2020s). Library preparation used the immunoSEQ multiplex PCR assay. The table was pulled from immuneACCESS by TCRdb, which kept in-frame rearrangements only. Such tables lose some clones; where checked, under half of the loss comes from unresolved V genes, and the rest has no known cause. This sample lists some 2,100,000 clones; 85% to 95% were detected once. Jointly, the top ten make up 1.5% to 2% of the sample. CD8 naive samples were obtained by positive selection for CCR7 among CD45RO-negative cells, yielding a CD45RA+CCR7+ population from which TemRA cells were excluded. The sample consisted of naive CD8+ T cells from PBMCs. The sample's cell subset or site label, decoded: CD45RA+CCR7+. The receptors were sampled from a man aged 18 to 30 in good health. Some clones in this sample may be carry-over from other donors' samples.

The chain combines TRBV6-1 with TRBJ2-3; 7 nucleotides agree with TRBD1. This CDR3 is built from 16 residues. Germline CDR1 is MNHNS and CDR2 is SASEGT. The J segment lost 0 bases and the V segment lost 4 bases, leaving 7 bases of the junction unmatched. The DNA of the CDR3 is TGTGCCAGCAGTGGTTGGGACAGCTCTAGCACAGATACGCAGTATTTT. This sequence encodes CASSGWDSSSTDTQYF.

The chain combines TRBV28 with TRBJ2-5, with D possibly matching TRBD2 (6 bases). The CDR3 sequence is 14 residues long. The V end lost 5 bases, the J end lost 5 bases, and 15 bases lay between the germline ends. Per the germline V gene, CDR1 is MDHEN and CDR2 is SYDVKM. CDR3 nucleotide sequence: TGTGCCAGCAGTCTCGAGTTCCGGGGGGAGACCCAGTACTTC. Its protein product is CASSLEFRGETQYF.

This chain links TRBV6-5 with TRBJ2-1; D is uncertain. CDR3 length equals 15 residues. CDR1 MNHEY and CDR2 SVGAGI come from the germline V gene. The V gene lost 0 bases and the J gene lost 3 bases, with 9 bases spanning the gap. CDR3 in DNA: TGTGCCAGCAGTTACTCCAAGAACATCTACAATGAGCAGTTCTTC. This translates into CASSYSKNIYNEQFF.

The CDR3 region is CATSMERTDTQYF. The CDR3 DNA reads as TGTGCCACCAGCATGGAGCGCACAGATACGCAGTATTTT. The chain uses TRBV15 and TRBJ2-3, with D uncertain. Germline V gene data show CDR1 as LNHNV and CDR2 as YYDKDF (reference sequence). This CDR3 has 13 amino acids. The V and J ends lost 4 bases and 1 base respectively, with 6 bases between them.

The CDR3 here is CASSPRRSSYNEQFF. As DNA, the CDR3 is TGTGCCAGCAGTCCCCGCAGGAGCTCCTACAATGAGCAGTTCTTC. The genes are TRBV27 and TRBJ2-1; D is ambiguous. Trimming left V 5 bases short and J 0 bases short, with 11 bases between. The CDR3 contains 15 residues. Germline CDR1 is MNHEY and CDR2 is SMNVEV (reference sequence).

The gene calls are TRBV4-1 and TRBJ1-4; D perhaps matches TRBD1 (6 bases). Deletions cut 0 bases from V and 7 bases from J, with 12 bases between. Germline V gene data show CDR1 as MGHRA and CDR2 as YSYEKL. This CDR3 comprises 15 residues. The CDR3 loop reads CASSQDGGAGEKLFF. The CDR3 nucleotides are TGCGCCAGCAGCCAAGATGGGGGCGCGGGTGAAAAACTGTTTTTT.

This clone was observed once. The CDR3 nucleotides read TGCGCCAGCAGCCAGGTTCCTAACTATGGCTACACCTTC. This codes for CASSQVPNYGYTF. The gene calls are TRBV4-1 and TRBJ1-2; no reliable D call. From germline, CDR1 is MGHRA and CDR2 YSYEKL. The CDR3 sequence is 13 residues long. The V end was cut by 3 bases, the J end by 0 bases, with 5 bases between.

This chain joins TRBV7-8 and TRBJ1-1; no clear D. CDR3 length equals 11 residues. Trimming removed 10 bases from V and 1 base from J, with 7 bases in between. Germline values: CDR1 SGHVS, CDR2 FQNEAQ. DNA for the CDR3: TGTGCCACAAGCCCGAACACTGAAGCTTTCTTT. Its protein product is CATSPNTEAFF. The whole variable domain, filled in from reference TRBV7-8 and TRBJ1-1, reads GAGVSQSPRYKVAKRGQDVALRCDPISGHVSLFWYQQALGQGPEFLTYFQNEAQLDKSGLPSDRFFAERPEGSVSTLKIQRTQQEDSAVYLCATSPNTEAFFGQGTRLTVV.

As to this clone: Other nucleotide sequences from this sample produce the same CDR3. The chain couples TRBV27 to TRBJ2-1; D is possibly TRBD1 or TRBD2 (5 bases each). Looked up from germline, CDR1 is MNHEY and CDR2 is SMNVEV (reference sequence). The CDR3 spans 13 residues. The germline V and J ends were trimmed by 1 base and 9 bases, with 10 bases remaining between them. The CDR3 region has the DNA TGTGCCAGCAGTTTATACCGGGGCGGTGAGCAGTTCTTC. It translates to CASSLYRGGEQFF.

Turning to this clone: Other DNA variants within this sample encode the same CDR3. The V call is TRBV27, the J call TRBJ1-1; D perhaps matches TRBD1 (6 bases). Germline CDR1 and CDR2: MNHEY and SMNVEV (reference sequence). CDR3 length equals 14 residues. V was shortened by 7 bases and J by 1 base, with 13 bases between the two germline ends. CDR3 residues: CASTVQGGNTEAFF. The CDR3 nucleotides are TGTGCCAGCACTGTACAGGGCGGGAACACTGAAGCTTTCTTT.

Concerning this clone: Germline is not matched at one junction end, which may reflect a read error. The chain uses TRBV7-9 and TRBJ2-3; tentatively, D is TRBD2 (7 bases). The CDR3 runs 13 residues. Germline V gene sequence: CDR1 SEHNR, CDR2 FQNEAQ (reference sequence). The CDR3 here is CASNLGGADTQYF. As DNA, the CDR3 is TGTGCCAGCAACTTAGGGGGGGCAGATACGCAGTATTTT.

Details on this clone: Other DNA sequences within the sample encode an identical CDR3. The chain carries TRBV5-6 and TRBJ2-7, with TRBD2 as a possible D gene (6 bases). The ends were cut back, 3 bases at V and 4 bases at J, with 14 bases in the middle. There are 14 residues in the CDR3. Germline values: CDR1 SGHDT, CDR2 YYEEEE. The CDR3 nucleotides read TGTGCCAGCAGCTCGGGGACGGGGGTTTACGAGCAGTACTTC. Translated, it gives CASSSGTGVYEQYF.

This chain links TRBV7-2 with TRBJ2-7; 10 bases are shared with TRBD2. Germline CDR1 is SGHTA and CDR2 is FQGNSA. Germline trimming cut 5 bases from V and 5 bases from J; bases unmatched to any gene: 9. This CDR3 contains 15 residues. The CDR3 protein is CASSPRAGGPNEQYF. Here the CDR3 DNA reads TGTGCCAGCAGCCCGAGAGCGGGAGGGCCCAACGAGCAGTACTTC.

The genes are TRBV4-1 and TRBJ2-7, with D uncertain. V lost 0 bases and J 6 bases, leaving 6 bases between the germline ends. The V gene's germline CDR1 is MGHRA and CDR2 YSYEKL. The CDR3 contains 12 residues. For the CDR3, the DNA is TGCGCCAGCAGCCAAGATGGCCCCGAGCAGTACTTC. Translation gives CASSQDGPEQYF.

The chain carries TRBV7-8 and TRBJ2-7; TRBD2 matches 10 bases. Germline CDR1 SGHVS, CDR2 FQNEAQ. CDR3 size: 16 residues. V dropped 5 bases and J dropped 2; count of bases not matched to a gene: 9. This CDR3 is CASSPTSGGGTYEQYF. Here the CDR3 DNA reads TGTGCCAGCAGCCCAACAAGCGGGGGGGGGACCTACGAGCAGTACTTC.

This chain connects TRBV25-1 to TRBJ2-5; 13 nucleotides line up with TRBD2. Germline trimming cut 1 base from V and 8 bases from J; bases unmatched to any gene: 4. The CDR3 runs to 15 residues. Germline assignment: CDR1 MGHDK and CDR2 SYGVNS. Here the CDR3 DNA reads TGTGCCAGCAGTGAATGGACTAGCGGGAGTGAAACCCAGTACTTC. Translation: CASSEWTSGSETQYF.

The genes are TRBV12-5 and TRBJ2-1, with no clear D. Germline CDR1 and CDR2: LGHNT and FRNRAP. CDR3 size: 14 residues. V dropped 5 bases and J dropped 2 bases, with 10 bases sitting between them. The CDR3 bases are TGTGCTAGTGGTCTGACGGTGACCTACAATGAGCAGTTCTTC. Residues: CASGLTVTYNEQFF.

A note on this clone: The sample holds other DNA sequences that translate to the same CDR3. This sequence joins TRBV27 and TRBJ2-1; 13 nucleotides line up with TRBD2. V trimming: 5 bases; J trimming: 7 bases; junction bases outside the gene matches: 5. The CDR3 contains 15 residues. Germline CDR1 MNHEY, CDR2 SMNVEV (reference sequence). Here the CDR3 reads CASSLGLAGDNEQFF. CDR3 nucleotides: TGTGCCAGCAGTCTCGGACTAGCGGGAGATAATGAGCAGTTCTTC.

This chain uses TRBV11-2 with TRBJ2-7; D may match TRBD1 or TRBD2 (5 bases each). Germline CDR1 is SGHAT and CDR2 is FQNNGV. CDR3 size: 15 residues. Trimming removed 1 base from V and 3 bases from J, with 13 bases in between. CDR3 residues: CASSLGVGTGYEQYF. The CDR3 nucleotides read TGTGCCAGCAGCTTAGGGGTCGGGACGGGCTACGAGCAGTACTTC.

The chain links TRBV13 to TRBJ2-1, with TRBD2 identical over 9 bases. The V segment lost 0 bases and the J segment 9 bases; nucleotides outside the gene matches: 3. Germline V gene lookup returns CDR1 PRHDT and CDR2 FYEKMQ (reference sequence). The CDR3 length is 14 residues. The CDR3 region is CASSLGVAGVEQFF. In DNA, the CDR3 is TGTGCCAGCAGCTTAGGAGTAGCGGGAGTTGAGCAGTTCTTC.

The rearrangement uses TRBV7-6 and TRBJ1-1; D call uncertain. Deletions cut 1 base from V and 2 bases from J, with 11 bases between. Germline V lookup: CDR1 SGHVS, CDR2 FNYEAQ. The CDR3 contains 15 residues. CDR3 DNA sequence: TGTGCCAGCAGCTTAGGGCCGGGCCCCAACACTGAAGCTTTCTTT. Encoded protein: CASSLGPGPNTEAFF.

This clone was observed a single time. The J gene is TRBJ1-5, the V gene TRBV19, with a tentative D call TRBD1 (5 bases). The CDR3 covers 14 residues. The germline V gene encodes CDR1 LNHDA and CDR2 SQIVND (reference sequence). V was clipped by 3 bases and J by 5 bases, with 11 bases between them. CDR3 DNA: TGTGCCAGTAGTATGCCAGGGACGCATCAGCCCCAGCATTTT. This codes for CASSMPGTHQPQHF.